Included here is one T cell receptor beta chain sequence, with context. The antigen is unknown. This specimen includes other DNA sequences encoding the same CDR3. Naive-designated CD8 cells lacked CD45RO, were positively enriched for CCR7, and omitted terminally differentiated effector memory CD45RA+ cells. The entry originates in a study of shared clonotypes between healthy human individuals. Study-wide background: Ranging from 18 to 49 in age, donors were two women and a few men.

General observations from the study: The authors sampled blood alone, and tissue repertoires likely differ.

The repertoire was sequenced with immunoSEQ multiplex PCR; TCRdb's copy has only in-frame clones and lacks some. The sample records approximately 600,000 clones, 90% to 95% being singletons. The CDR3 is 14 residues long. V was cut by 0 bases and J by 3 bases, with 7 bases left in between. The germline gives CDR1 MGHRA, CDR2 YSYEKL. The specimen was naive CD8+ T cells sorted from blood. This chain links TRBV4-1 with TRBJ2-3; D is perhaps TRBD2 (6 bases). The TCR sequence derives from a young woman in good health. The CDR3 here is CASSQEGGTDTQYF. In DNA, the CDR3 is TGCGCCAGCAGCCAAGAGGGGGGAACAGATACGCAGTATTTT.